The clone carrying this T cell receptor beta chain was recorded many times. Its antigen is currently unknown. The TCR library protocol was used to attach unique molecular identifiers. These identifiers were attached to individual cDNA molecules. From the 5' RACE reads, TCRdb called clonotypes with MiXCR, one entry per CDR3 protein. The table records 20,000 to 25,000 distinct CDR3 sequences, 4.5% to 6% of them present only once. V lost 2 bases, J lost 9 bases, and 11 bases lay in between. Germline V CDR1 and CDR2: MRHNA, SNTAGT. This CDR3 region has 13 residues. The data were obtained in a study of early T cells in non-severe SARS-CoV-2 infection. Across the study: Bulk RNA from unsorted whole blood was sequenced; chains were unpaired.

Points from the study as a whole: Matching against VDJdb likely underestimated virus-specific expansions, favoring anti-spike CD8.

The sample was whole blood. The chain carries TRBV6-4 and TRBJ2-1, with D unclear. This sequence originates from an adult who was a healthcare worker with PCR-confirmed SARS-CoV-2 infection or an uninfected control (not recorded which). CDR3 coding DNA: TGTGCCAGCAGTGACCACGACCCTCGTGAGCAGTTCTTC. Its translation: CASSDHDPREQFF.